This T cell receptor beta chain was found in a study of graft-versus-host responses after intestinal transplantation. Study-wide background: Following induction with anti-thymocyte globulin, all recipients were given tacrolimus and steroids for roughly three years. General study results and limits: Allograft graft-versus-host to host-versus-graft clonal ratios ran high in patients with graft-donor T cell macrochimerism. Early after transplant, HvG declines were associated with peak levels of circulating GvH clones. The recipient marrow held GvH clones, and some of them showed up first in ileum or blood.

In regard to this clone: Its antigen is unknown.

CDR1 and CDR2 (germline): LNHDA, SQIVND (reference sequence). V dropped 8 bases and J dropped 4; count of bases not matched to a gene: 6. The CDR3 is 13 residues long. TCRdb keeps only in-frame clones here, not all; method: immunoSEQ multiplex PCR. The table has over 80,000 clones, about 84% seen once. This clonotype originated in a human patient who received an intestinal transplant, so some T cells may come from the graft donor. The chain couples TRBV19 to TRBJ2-5, with TRBD1 identical over 8 bases. Sequences were derived from PBMCs, sampled 255 days after intestinal transplant. The CDR3 DNA is TGTGCCAGTGGACAGGGCGACGGAGAGACCCAGTACTTC. Translated: CASGQGDGETQYF.